The 20 T cell receptor beta chains reported below all come from one sample, sequenced in a study of shared clonotypes between healthy human individuals. Generated by immunoSEQ multiplex PCR, the TCRdb table keeps only in-frame clones and is missing some. The table shows about 2.3 million clones, with under 95% occurring only once. Sequenced material: naive CD4+ T cells from PBMCs. Subset: CD45RA+ positively selected. The source is a man aged 18 to 35 in good health. Some clones in this sample may be carry-over from other donors' samples.

The CDR3 sequence: CASSVGQANTGELFF. The DNA for the CDR3 is TGTGCCAGTAGTGTCGGACAGGCGAACACCGGGGAGCTGTTTTTT. The chain employs TRBV19 and TRBJ2-2; TRBD1 matches at 7 bases. The ends lost 5 bases at V and 0 bases at J; junction bases unmatched: 3. Germline values: CDR1 LNHDA, CDR2 SQIVND (reference sequence). The CDR3 totals 15 residues.

The chain employs TRBV2 and TRBJ2-5, with no clear D. The end of the DNA fits TRBJ2-7 better, so the J call may be wrong. CDR1 and CDR2 from the germline V gene are SNHLY and FYNNEI. This CDR3 region has 14 residues. As DNA, the CDR3 is TGTGCCAGCAGTGCCGTACGGGTTACCTACGAGCAGTACTTC. Translating gives CASSAVRVTYEQYF.

The chain has TRBV7-3 and TRBJ2-7; 10 bases agree with TRBD1. J lost 5 bases, V lost 5 bases, and 12 bases had no gene match. The V gene's germline CDR1 is SGHTA and CDR2 FQGTGA. The CDR3 is 16 residues long. The DNA of the CDR3 is TGTGCCAGCAGCCCGACAGGGGGCCCTCCAGGCAACGAGCAGTACTTC. Its protein product is CASSPTGGPPGNEQYF.

The chain has TRBV28 and TRBJ2-4; 9 positions agree with TRBD2. Germline CDR1 reads MDHEN; CDR2 reads SYDVKM. Trimming removed 3 bases from V and 1 base from J; junction bases left unmatched: 4. There are 16 residues in the CDR3. The CDR3 region is CASSFLSGSAKNIQYF. For the CDR3, the DNA is TGTGCCAGCAGTTTCCTTAGCGGGAGCGCCAAAAACATTCAGTACTTC.

The rearrangement uses TRBV19 and TRBJ2-7; the D is unclear. The V end was cut by 2 bases, the J end by 3 bases, with 11 bases between. The CDR3 loop spans 14 amino acids. CDR1 and CDR2 from the germline V gene are LNHDA and SQIVND (reference sequence). Here the CDR3 DNA reads TGTGCCAGTAGTATATCCCATTTGGTCTACGAGCAGTACTTC. Its translation: CASSISHLVYEQYF.

The CDR3 reads CSVGNRGNYEQYF. CDR3 DNA sequence: TGCAGCGTAGGTAATAGGGGGAACTACGAGCAGTACTTC. The chain couples TRBV29-1 to TRBJ2-7, with D tentatively TRBD1 (6 bases). CDR3 size: 13 residues. Germline CDR1 reads SQVTM; CDR2 reads ANQGSEA. Trimming cost V 6 bases and J 3 bases, with 15 bases left between them.

The V call is TRBV12-5, the J call TRBJ1-5; D is perhaps TRBD1 (6 bases). Germline V gene lookup returns CDR1 LGHNT and CDR2 FRNRAP. Trimming stripped 5 bases from V and 3 bases from J, with 14 bases between. The CDR3 totals 15 residues. CDR3 amino acids: CASGKIQGPNQPQHF. The CDR3 DNA is TGTGCTAGTGGTAAAATACAGGGTCCCAATCAGCCCCAGCATTTT.

This chain uses TRBV15 with TRBJ2-1; 8 nucleotides align to TRBD2. The ends lost 0 bases at V and 7 bases at J; junction bases unmatched: 8. This CDR3 has 16 residues. The V gene's germline CDR1 is LNHNV and CDR2 YYDKDF (reference sequence). The CDR3 DNA follows: TGTGCCACCAGCAGAGATTATCAGCGGGAGAAGAATGAGCAGTTCTTC. Its translation is CATSRDYQREKNEQFF.

DNA for the CDR3: TGTGCCAGCAGACAGCAAGAGACCCAGTACTTC. It encodes CASRQQETQYF. The chain carries TRBV6-5 and TRBJ2-5; unclear D gene. This CDR3 spans 11 amino acids. Trimming left V 6 bases short and J 2 bases short, with 4 bases between. The V gene's germline CDR1 is MNHEY and CDR2 SVGAGI.

This clone has a handful of counts. This sequence joins TRBV27 and TRBJ1-1; 7 bases map to TRBD1. The CDR3 length is 15 residues. Germline-derived CDR1 and CDR2 are MNHEY and SMNVEV (reference sequence). The V segment lost 6 bases and the J segment 4 bases; nucleotides outside the gene matches: 11. CDR3 DNA sequence: TGTGCCAGCAGCTTAGATATAGACAGGGCCACTGAAGCTTTCTTT. This codes for CASSLDIDRATEAFF.

V and J are TRBV10-1 and TRBJ2-7; D gene uncertain. V shed 8 bases and J shed 7 bases, with 15 bases lying between them. The CDR3 has 12 residues. The germline CDR1 and CDR2 sequences are WNHNN and SYGVQD (reference sequence). The CDR3 here is CASAGQSLEQYF. In DNA, the CDR3 is TGCGCCAGCGCCGGCCAGTCCCTTGAGCAGTACTTC.

The chain joins TRBV6-6 to TRBJ2-2, with D perhaps matching TRBD1 or TRBD2 (5 bases each). The CDR3 runs to 13 residues. V lost 5 bases and J lost 6, with 10 bases in between. The V gene's germline CDR1 is MNHNY and CDR2 SVGAGI (reference sequence). This chain's CDR3 is CASSRDRPGELFF. The CDR3 region has the DNA TGTGCCAGCAGTAGGGACCGCCCCGGGGAGCTGTTTTTT.

The rearrangement uses TRBV5-1 and TRBJ1-1; no clear D gene. CDR1 SGHRS and CDR2 YFSETQ come from the germline V gene. V lost 4 bases and J lost 2, with 15 bases in between. The CDR3 contains 15 residues. The CDR3 DNA sequence: TGCGCCAGCAGCGCCTACCCCGAGGGAAACACTGAAGCTTTCTTT. It codes for CASSAYPEGNTEAFF. The variable domain in full, with the rest retrieved from reference TRBV5-1 and TRBJ1-1, is KAGVTQTPRYLIKTRGQQVTLSCSPISGHRSVSWYQQTPGQGLQFLFEYFSETQRNKGNFPGRFSGRQFSNSRSEMNVSTLELGDSALYLCASSAYPEGNTEAFFGQGTRLTVV.

The chain combines TRBV11-3 with TRBJ2-3; D unresolved. V dropped 5 bases and J dropped 0 bases, with 9 bases sitting between them. The CDR3 length is 14 residues. From germline, CDR1 is SGHNT and CDR2 YENEEA. CDR3 region: CASSPTASTDTQYF. In nucleotides, the CDR3 is TGTGCCAGCAGCCCGACGGCTAGCACAGATACGCAGTATTTT.

This clone showed up just a few times. The V and J genes are TRBV7-9 and TRBJ1-3, with 7 bases aligning to TRBD1. The junction had 10 bases not matched to a gene; V was cut back by 5 bases and J by 9 bases. The CDR3 spans 14 residues. Germline lookup yields CDR1 SEHNR and CDR2 FQNEAQ (reference sequence). The CDR3 coding sequence is TGTGCCAGCAGCCAAGCGGACAGGAGGCTCACCATATATTTT. This gives the protein CASSQADRRLTIYF.

This chain joins TRBV7-3 and TRBJ2-2; a possible D gene is TRBD1 (5 bases). Germline V CDR1 and CDR2: SGHTA, FQGTGA. Trimming removed 2 bases at V and 6 bases at J, with 7 bases between. This CDR3 is built from 13 residues. The CDR3 region is CASSLVQAGELFF. As DNA, the CDR3 is TGTGCCAGCAGCTTAGTACAGGCCGGGGAGCTGTTTTTT. Based on the CDR3 plus reference TRBV7-3 and TRBJ2-2, the full variable domain is GAGVSQTPSNKVTEKGKYVELRCDPISGHTALYWYRQSLGQGPEFLIYFQGTGAADDSGLPNDRFFAVRPEGSVSTLKIQRTERGDSAVYLCASSLVQAGELFFGEGSRLTVL.

The V and J genes are TRBV2 and TRBJ1-4, with D unclear. The germline V gene has CDR1 SNHLY and CDR2 FYNNEI. The V end was cut by 3 bases, the J end by 1 base, with 6 bases between. This CDR3 is 14 amino acids long. The CDR3 nucleotides are TGTGCCAGCAGTGATGGTAGAACTAATGAAAAACTGTTTTTT. It translates to CASSDGRTNEKLFF.

In this sample, this clone turned up once. The J gene is TRBJ2-3, the V gene TRBV21-1; the D call TRBD2 from the table was never checked on the DNA. TRBV21-1 is shown as a pseudogene. There are 14 residues in the CDR3. The CDR3 sequence is CASRDLIITDTQYF. CDR3 DNA: TGTGCCAGTCGAGATTTGATAATCACAGATACGCAGTATTTT.

This rearrangement joins TRBV6-1 to TRBJ1-6; 7 bases fit TRBD1. Unmatched junction bases numbered 1, after V lost 5 bases and J lost 6 bases. Germline loops: CDR1 MNHNS, CDR2 SASEGT. CDR3 length: 13 residues. CDR3 sequence (DNA): TGTGCCAGCAGTCGGGACAGTAATTCACCCCTCCACTTT. Protein: CASSRDSNSPLHF.

The V call is TRBV5-6, the J call TRBJ2-1, with D maybe TRBD2 (5 bases). Germline V CDR1 and CDR2: SGHDT, YYEEEE. With 2 bases removed from V and 0 bases from J, the gap between germline ends came to 18 bases. CDR3 length: 18 amino acids. CDR3 DNA: TGTGCCAGCAGCTTTTATCGGAGGAGGACCAGCTCCTACAATGAGCAGTTCTTC. Protein product: CASSFYRRRTSSYNEQFF.